This entry is about one TCR beta chain. Antigen unknown. This specimen comes from a study of shared clonotypes between healthy human individuals. Study-wide background: The cohort had two women and three men, ages 18 to 49. Regarding the study as a whole: Naive subsets generally had larger estimated richness than memory subsets.

Only in-frame clones appear in the TCRdb table, and some are missing; sequencing was by immunoSEQ multiplex PCR. The sample records a few million clones, more than 85% being singletons. V was clipped by 8 bases and J by 7 bases; unmatched bases: 11. There are 13 residues in the CDR3. The germline V gene has CDR1 SNHLY and CDR2 FYNNEI. V and J are TRBV2 and TRBJ2-7; 7 positions match TRBD2. Sequencing was performed on naive CD4+ T cells from PBMCs. Subset described: CD45RA+ positively selected. The receptor comes from a man between 18 and 29 years old in good health. Some clones in this sample may be carry-over from other donors' samples. CDR3 protein: CASAGGLTREQYF. The DNA for the CDR3 is TGTGCCAGCGCCGGGGGGTTGACGAGGGAGCAGTACTTC. The entire variable domain, with the rest obtained from reference TRBV2 and TRBJ2-7, is as follows: EPEVTQTPSHQVTQMGQEVILRCVPISNHLYFYWYRQILGQKVEFLVSFYNNEISEKSEIFDDQFSVERPDGSNFTLKIRSTKLEDSAMYFCASAGGLTREQYFGPGTRLTVT.